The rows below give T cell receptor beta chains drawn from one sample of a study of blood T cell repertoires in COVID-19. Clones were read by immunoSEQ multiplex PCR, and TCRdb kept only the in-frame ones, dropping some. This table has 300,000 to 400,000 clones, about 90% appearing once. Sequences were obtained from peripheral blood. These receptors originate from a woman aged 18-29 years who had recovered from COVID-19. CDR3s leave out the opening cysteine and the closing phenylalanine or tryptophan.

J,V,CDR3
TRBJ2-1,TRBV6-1,ASREAGVLGNEQF
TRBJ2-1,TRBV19,ASNGGGSSYNEQF
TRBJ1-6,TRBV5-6,ASSLIRTAAYNSPLH
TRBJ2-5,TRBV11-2,ASRSYPIAQY
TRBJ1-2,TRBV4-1,ASSQHTPGQSYGYT
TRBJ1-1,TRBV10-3,AIRETGTEAF
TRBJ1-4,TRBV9,ASSVDAGTGFITNEKLF
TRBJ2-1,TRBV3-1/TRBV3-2,ASSHLENNEQF
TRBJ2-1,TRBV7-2,ASSFPLARGEQF
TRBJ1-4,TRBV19,ASSLGTEMIVEKLF
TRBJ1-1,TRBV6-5,ASSWDKGTEAF
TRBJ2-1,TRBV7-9,ASSPWGSGRAEGNEQF
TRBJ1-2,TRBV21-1,ASSKSTTGPTNYGYT
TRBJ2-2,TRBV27,ASRRDSPITGTGELF
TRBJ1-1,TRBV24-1,ATSYGAGTEAF
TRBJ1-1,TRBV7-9,ASRVTGHSDSAF
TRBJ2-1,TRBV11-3,ASSLVRAGGDEQF
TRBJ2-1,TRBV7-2,ASSFDSYNEQF
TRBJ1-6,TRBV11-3,ASSGARNSPLH
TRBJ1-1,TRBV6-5,ASRIGQGSTEAF
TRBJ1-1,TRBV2,ASSPGQGVLVAF
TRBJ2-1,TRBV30,AWSVWSLAGDYNEQF
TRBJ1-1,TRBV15,ATSRVSSIFLNTEAF
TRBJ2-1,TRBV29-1,SVELTSSYNEQF
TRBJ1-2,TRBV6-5,ASSYGFDSRYGYT
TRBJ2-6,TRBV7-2,ASSLAPGGRGSSGANVLT
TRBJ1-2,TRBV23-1,ASSQPLGTGFGYGYT
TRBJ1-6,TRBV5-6,ASSLARAANSPLH
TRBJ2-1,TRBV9,ASSVGLAGSAYNEQF
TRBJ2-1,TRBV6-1,ASSEGLRLNLGNEQF
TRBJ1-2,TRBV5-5,ASSLDPPEGGAKDGYT
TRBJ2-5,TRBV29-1,SVEDAGGQETQY
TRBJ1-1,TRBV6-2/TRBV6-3,ASSYTTGTPVNTEAF
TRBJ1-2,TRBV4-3,ASSQESTNYGYT
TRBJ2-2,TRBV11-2,ASSRADTGELF
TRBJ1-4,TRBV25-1,ASSAHRGDNEKLF
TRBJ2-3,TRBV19,ASSIWSGRAGRDTQY
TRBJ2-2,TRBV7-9,ASSPEAVANTGELF
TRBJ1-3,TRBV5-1,ASSRDSIQGAGNTIY
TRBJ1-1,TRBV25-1,ASKGPGQGALGTEAF
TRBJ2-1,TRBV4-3,ASSARTSGSYNEQF
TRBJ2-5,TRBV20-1,SASSGGSPQETQY
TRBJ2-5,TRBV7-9,ASSLRPGETQY
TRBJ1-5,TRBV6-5,ASSRTENSNQPQH
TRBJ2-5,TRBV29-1,SVESADYAQETQY
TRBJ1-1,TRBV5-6,ASSSGTGGWNTEAF
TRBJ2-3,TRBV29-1,SVVDRGADTQY
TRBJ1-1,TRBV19,ASSIAGGDTEAF
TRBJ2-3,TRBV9,ASSFHRGPSTDTQY
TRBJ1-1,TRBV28,ASSHPNRANTEAF
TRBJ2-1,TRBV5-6,ASSTAIDYGLREQF
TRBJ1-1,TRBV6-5,ASSGGSLFTEAF
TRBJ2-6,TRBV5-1,ASSLGGGGSGANVLT
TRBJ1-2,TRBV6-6,ASTERVGGLGGYT
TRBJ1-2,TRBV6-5,ASSFGQPNYGYT